What follows are 18 T cell receptor beta chains derived from one specimen sequenced in a study of early T cells in non-severe SARS-CoV-2 infection. TCRdb ran MiXCR on the 5' RACE reads and lists one entry per CDR3 protein. The sample holds fewer than 85,000 distinct CDR3 sequences, 12% to 15% seen once. Sequencing input: whole blood. The receptors were gathered from an adult who was a healthcare worker with PCR-confirmed SARS-CoV-2 infection or an uninfected control (not recorded which).

This clonotype was seen repeatedly, ten times or more. The V call is TRBV19, the J call TRBJ2-7; D tentatively fits TRBD1 or TRBD2 (5 bases each). The V gene's germline CDR1 is LNHDA and CDR2 SQIVND (reference sequence). This CDR3 spans 15 amino acids. With 8 bases removed from V and 0 bases from J, the gap between germline ends came to 17 bases. The CDR3 sequence: CASGSGTLSSYEQYF. The CDR3 nucleotides are TGTGCCAGTGGATCCGGGACCCTGAGCTCCTACGAGCAGTACTTC.

The sample holds many counts of this clonotype. This sequence joins TRBV7-8 and TRBJ2-1; TRBD2 might be the D (5 bases). This CDR3 has 13 residues. Trimming took off 0 bases at V and 12 bases at J, with 12 bases between the two ends. Germline CDR1 and CDR2: SGHVS and FQNEAQ. The CDR3 loop reads CASSLALREGQFF. CDR3 in DNA: TGTGCCAGCAGCTTAGCGCTGAGGGAAGGGCAGTTCTTC. Full variable domain (remainder filled in from reference TRBV7-8 and TRBJ2-1): GAGVSQSPRYKVAKRGQDVALRCDPISGHVSLFWYQQALGQGPEFLTYFQNEAQLDKSGLPSDRFFAERPEGSVSTLKIQRTQQEDSAVYLCASSLALREGQFFGPGTRLTVL.

V and J are TRBV28 and TRBJ2-4; D is perhaps TRBD2 (5 bases). Germline CDR1 is MDHEN and CDR2 is SYDVKM. Trimming left V 6 bases short and J 7 bases short, with 16 bases between. The CDR3 length is 14 residues. DNA of the CDR3: TGTGCCAGCAGATCCCAGGCAGGCGGGAACATTCAGTACTTC. As protein: CASRSQAGGNIQYF. Using reference TRBV28 and TRBJ2-4 for the parts outside the CDR3, the full variable domain is DVKVTQSSRYLVKRTGEKVFLECVQDMDHENMFWYRQDPGLGLRLIYFSYDVKMKEKGDIPEGYSVSREKKERFSLILESASTNQTSMYLCASRSQAGGNIQYFGAGTRLSVL.

This sequence joins TRBV27 and TRBJ2-3; 10 bases fit TRBD1. The V gene end was trimmed by 1 base and the J gene end by 6 bases; junction bases not matched to a gene: 7. The CDR3 is made up of 16 amino acids. The germline V gene encodes CDR1 MNHEY and CDR2 SMNVEV (reference sequence). In DNA, the CDR3 is TGTGCCAGCAGTTTATATGACAGGGGGCTCTGGGATACGCAGTATTTT. This gives the protein CASSLYDRGLWDTQYF.

There are many counts of this clonotype. The J gene is TRBJ1-1, the V gene TRBV7-9; D is undetermined. V was trimmed by 5 bases and J by 6 bases, leaving 7 bases between them. The CDR3 is made up of 11 amino acids. Germline values: CDR1 SEHNR, CDR2 FQNEAQ (reference sequence). CDR3 sequence reads: CASSLLPEAFF. The DNA for the CDR3 is TGTGCCAGCAGCCTCCTGCCTGAAGCTTTCTTT.

This clonotype was seen only a few times. The J gene is TRBJ2-1, the V gene TRBV5-1; 11 bases map to TRBD2. Germline CDR1 reads SGHRS; CDR2 reads YFSETQ. After removal of 1 base from V and 10 bases from J, the junction contained 4 bases not matched to a gene. The CDR3 covers 14 residues. The CDR3 is CASSLLTSGGEQFF. The CDR3 DNA reads as TGCGCCAGCAGCTTGTTAACTAGCGGGGGCGAGCAGTTCTTC.

This clonotype was found many times. V gene TRBV3-1 combines with J gene TRBJ2-5, with D perhaps matching TRBD1 (6 bases). Per germline, CDR1 LGHDT and CDR2 YNNKEL (reference sequence). The CDR3 spans 15 residues. Trimming took off 1 base at V and 1 base at J, with 10 bases between the two ends. This CDR3 reads CASSQGVGAQETQYF. CDR3 coding DNA: TGTGCCAGCAGCCAAGGTGTGGGGGCCCAAGAGACCCAGTACTTC.

The J gene is TRBJ2-1, the V gene TRBV27; 8 bases are a match to TRBD2. The CDR3 loop spans 15 amino acids. Germline CDR1 MNHEY, CDR2 SMNVEV (reference sequence). The V and J ends lost 6 bases and 6 bases, in that order; junction bases with no gene match: 10. Here the CDR3 DNA reads TGTGCCAGCAGGGAGCCGGGGGGGGCCCTCAATGAGCAGTTCTTC. Its translation: CASREPGGALNEQFF.

This clonotype was counted at least ten times. This chain joins TRBV2 and TRBJ2-5; D could derive from TRBD1 or TRBD2 (6 bases each). The germline V and J ends were trimmed by 7 bases and 4 bases, with 10 bases remaining between them. This CDR3 spans 12 amino acids. Germline V gives CDR1 SNHLY, CDR2 FYNNEI. CDR3 DNA: TGTGCCAGCACTTGGGGGGCAGAGACCCAGTACTTC. It encodes CASTWGAETQYF.

J is TRBJ2-2 and V is TRBV6-1; D assignment may be TRBD1 or TRBD2 (5 bases each). In germline, CDR1 is MNHNS, CDR2 SASEGT. Trimming shortened V by 2 bases and J by 4 bases, and 11 bases separated the two germline ends. This CDR3 contains 15 residues. CDR3 sequence reads: CASSEFGARTGELFF. As DNA, the CDR3 is TGTGCCAGCAGTGAATTCGGGGCCCGCACCGGGGAGCTGTTTTTT.

This clonotype was observed a few times. The chain employs TRBV7-6 and TRBJ2-5; 9 bases are shared with TRBD1. V shed 5 bases and J 2 bases; nucleotides not matched to a gene: 6. Germline assignment: CDR1 SGHVS and CDR2 FNYEAQ. CDR3 length: 15 amino acids. CDR3 amino acids: CASSAPGQGQETQYF. CDR3 DNA: TGTGCCAGCAGCGCGCCGGGACAGGGACAAGAGACCCAGTACTTC.

This clonotype was found many times. This rearrangement joins TRBV29-1 to TRBJ1-2; 8 bases map to TRBD1. Germline CDR1 reads SQVTM; CDR2 reads ANQGSEA. Losses at the gene ends were 5 bases for V and 4 bases for J; bases not matched to a gene: 6. The CDR3 is 13 amino acids. CDR3 nucleotides: TGCAGCGTTCCGGACAGGGAGCCCTATGGCTACACCTTC. Its translation is CSVPDREPYGYTF.

Many counts were recorded for this clonotype. The V and J genes are TRBV19 and TRBJ2-7; possibly TRBD2 for D (6 bases). CDR1 and CDR2 (germline): LNHDA, SQIVND (reference sequence). The CDR3 is 15 residues long. V gave up 3 bases and J gave up 2 bases, with 14 bases separating them. CDR3 DNA: TGTGCCAGTAGTATGTTTGGCGGGAACCCCTACGAGCAGTACTTC. Its protein is CASSMFGGNPYEQYF.

This clonotype was detected only a few times. The V and J genes are TRBV14 and TRBJ2-6, with a possible D match to TRBD1 (5 bases). The CDR3 has 14 amino acids. Germline assignment: CDR1 SGHDN and CDR2 FVKESK. Trimming stripped 4 bases from V and 2 bases from J, with 6 bases between. This CDR3 reads CASSRQTGANVLTF. DNA of the CDR3: TGTGCCAGCAGCCGACAGACTGGGGCCAACGTCCTGACTTTC.

This clonotype was observed a few times. The chain has TRBV29-1 and TRBJ1-2; 7 positions match TRBD1. J was trimmed by 7 bases and V by 7 bases; bases with no gene match: 9. This CDR3 spans 12 amino acids. The V gene's germline CDR1 is SQVTM and CDR2 ANQGSEA. CDR3 nucleotides: TGCAGCGCCATCACAGGGGACTTTGGCTACACCTTC. This sequence encodes CSAITGDFGYTF.

V gene TRBV30 combines with J gene TRBJ2-7; no clear D gene. Germline V gives CDR1 GTSNPN, CDR2 SVGIG (reference sequence). The V gene lost 4 bases and the J gene lost 3 bases, with 13 bases spanning the gap. The CDR3 is made up of 13 amino acids. CDR3 amino acids: CAWKMGSLYEQYF. CDR3 nucleotides: TGTGCCTGGAAAATGGGCAGTCTCTACGAGCAGTACTTC. Combining the CDR3 with reference TRBV30 and TRBJ2-7 gives the whole variable domain SQTIHQWPATLVQPVGSPLSLECTVEGTSNPNLYWYRQAAGRGLQLLFYSVGIGQISSEVPQNLSASRPQDRQFILSSKKLLLSDSGFYLCAWKMGSLYEQYFGPGTRLTVT.

V gene TRBV5-1 combines with J gene TRBJ2-1; possible D gene TRBD1, 5 bases. The CDR3 extends over 16 amino acids. Germline values: CDR1 SGHRS, CDR2 YFSETQ. V shed 4 bases and J shed 0 bases, with 14 bases lying between them. The CDR3 DNA follows: TGCGCCAGCAGCCTTAGACAGCTCGTCTCCTACAATGAGCAGTTCTTC. Translated: CASSLRQLVSYNEQFF.

V is TRBV18 and J is TRBJ1-2, with D perhaps matching TRBD1 (5 bases). V dropped 1 base and J dropped 3 bases, with 18 bases sitting between them. The CDR3 runs 17 residues. CDR1 is KGHSH and CDR2 is LQKENI in the germline V gene. This chain's CDR3 is CASSPLRDGTEDYGYTF. The CDR3 coding sequence is TGTGCCAGCTCACCACTCCGGGATGGGACGGAAGACTATGGCTACACCTTC.